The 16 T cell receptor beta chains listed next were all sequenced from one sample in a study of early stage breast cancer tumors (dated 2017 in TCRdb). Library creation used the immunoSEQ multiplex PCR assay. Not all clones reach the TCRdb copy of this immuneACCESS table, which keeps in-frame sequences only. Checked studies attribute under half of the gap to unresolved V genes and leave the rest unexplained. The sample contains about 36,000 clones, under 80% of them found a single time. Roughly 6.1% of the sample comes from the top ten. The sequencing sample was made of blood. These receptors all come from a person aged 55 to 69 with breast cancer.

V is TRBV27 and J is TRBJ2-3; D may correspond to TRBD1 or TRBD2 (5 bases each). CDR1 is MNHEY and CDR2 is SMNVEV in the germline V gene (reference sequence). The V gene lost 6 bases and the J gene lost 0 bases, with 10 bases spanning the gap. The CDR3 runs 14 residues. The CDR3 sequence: CASRRGRSTDTQYF. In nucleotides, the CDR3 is TGTGCCAGCAGGAGGGGACGGAGCACAGATACGCAGTATTTT.

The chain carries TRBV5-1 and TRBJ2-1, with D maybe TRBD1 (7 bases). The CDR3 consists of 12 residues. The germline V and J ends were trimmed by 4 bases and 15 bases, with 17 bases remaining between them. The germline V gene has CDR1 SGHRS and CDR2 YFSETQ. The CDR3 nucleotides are TGCGCCAGCAGCACCGGACAGGACTACTCGTTCTTC. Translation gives CASSTGQDYSFF.

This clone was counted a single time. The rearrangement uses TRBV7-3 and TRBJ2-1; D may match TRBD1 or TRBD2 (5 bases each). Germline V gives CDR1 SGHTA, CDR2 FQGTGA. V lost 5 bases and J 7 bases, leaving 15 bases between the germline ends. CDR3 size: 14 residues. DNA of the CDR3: TGTGCCAGCAGCCCGATCGGGACGTGGAATGAGCAGTTCTTC. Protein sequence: CASSPIGTWNEQFF.

CDR3 protein: CASSLSGGKREAFF. The CDR3 DNA reads as TGCGCCAGCAGCTTGTCAGGGGGTAAACGTGAAGCTTTCTTT. V usage is TRBV5-1 and J usage is TRBJ1-1; the match to TRBD1 covers 7 bases. There are 14 residues in the CDR3. Germline V lookup: CDR1 SGHRS, CDR2 YFSETQ. Losses at the gene ends were 1 base for V and 7 bases for J; bases not matched to a gene: 7.

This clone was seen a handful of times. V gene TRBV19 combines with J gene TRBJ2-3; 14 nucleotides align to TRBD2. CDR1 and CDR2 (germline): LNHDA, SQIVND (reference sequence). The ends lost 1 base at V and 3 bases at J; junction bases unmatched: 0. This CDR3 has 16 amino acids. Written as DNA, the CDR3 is TGTGCCAGTAGTATAGGGACTAGCGGGGGGACAGATACGCAGTATTTT. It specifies CASSIGTSGGTDTQYF. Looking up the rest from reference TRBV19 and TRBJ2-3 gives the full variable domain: DGGITQSPKYLFRKEGQNVTLSCEQNLNHDAMYWYRQDPGQGLRLIYYSQIVNDFQKGDIAEGYSVSREKKESFPLTVTSAQKNPTAFYLCASSIGTSGGTDTQYFGPGTRLTVL.

CDR3 in DNA: TGTGCCAGCAGCGTGACAGGGCCCGGGGAGCTGTTTTTT. It translates to CASSVTGPGELFF. The V gene is TRBV11-3, the J gene TRBJ2-2; TRBD1 matches 7 bases. Losses at the gene ends were 5 bases for V and 6 bases for J; bases not matched to a gene: 3. This CDR3 is built from 13 residues. Looked up from germline, CDR1 is SGHNT and CDR2 is YENEEA.

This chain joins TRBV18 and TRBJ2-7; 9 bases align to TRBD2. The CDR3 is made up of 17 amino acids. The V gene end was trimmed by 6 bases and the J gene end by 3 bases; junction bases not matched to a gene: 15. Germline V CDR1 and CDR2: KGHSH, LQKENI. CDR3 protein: CASSARGGGRALYEQYF. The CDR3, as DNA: TGTGCCAGCTCGGCCCGTGGTGGCGGGAGGGCCCTCTACGAGCAGTACTTC.

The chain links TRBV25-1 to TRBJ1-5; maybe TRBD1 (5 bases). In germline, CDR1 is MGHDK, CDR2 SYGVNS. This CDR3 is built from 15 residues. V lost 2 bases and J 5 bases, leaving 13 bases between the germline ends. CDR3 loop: CASSESGRVDQPQHF. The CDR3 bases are TGTGCCAGCAGTGAAAGCGGCAGGGTGGATCAGCCCCAGCATTTT.

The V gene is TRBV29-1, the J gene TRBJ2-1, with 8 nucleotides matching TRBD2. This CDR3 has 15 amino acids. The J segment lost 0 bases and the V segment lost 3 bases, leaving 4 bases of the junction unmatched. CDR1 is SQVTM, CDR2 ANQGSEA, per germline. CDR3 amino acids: CSVEGSGVSYNEQFF. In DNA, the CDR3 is TGCAGCGTTGAGGGTAGCGGGGTCTCCTACAATGAGCAGTTCTTC.

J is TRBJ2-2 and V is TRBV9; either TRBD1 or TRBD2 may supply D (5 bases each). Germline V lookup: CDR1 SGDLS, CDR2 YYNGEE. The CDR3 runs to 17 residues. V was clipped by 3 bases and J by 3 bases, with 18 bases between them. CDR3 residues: CASSASPGPLYTGELFF. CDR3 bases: TGTGCCAGCAGCGCCTCTCCGGGACCACTATACACCGGGGAGCTGTTTTTT. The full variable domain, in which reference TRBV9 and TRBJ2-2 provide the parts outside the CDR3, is DSGVTQTPKHLITATGQRVTLRCSPRSGDLSVYWYQQSLDQGLQFLIQYYNGEERAKGNILERFSAQQFPDLHSELNLSSLELGDSALYFCASSASPGPLYTGELFFGEGSRLTVL.

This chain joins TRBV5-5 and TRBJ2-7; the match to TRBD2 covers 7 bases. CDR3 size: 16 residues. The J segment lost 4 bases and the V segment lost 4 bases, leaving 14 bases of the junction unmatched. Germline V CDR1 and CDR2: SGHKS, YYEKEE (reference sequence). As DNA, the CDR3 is TGTGCCAGCAGCCGAGAGGGAGGAGCGGGAAGGTACGAGCAGTACTTC. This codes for CASSREGGAGRYEQYF.

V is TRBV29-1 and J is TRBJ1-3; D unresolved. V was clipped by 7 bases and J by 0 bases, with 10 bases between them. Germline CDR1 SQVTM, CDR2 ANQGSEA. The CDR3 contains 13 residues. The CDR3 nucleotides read TGCAGCGCCTACAGCGACTCTGGAAACACCATATATTTT. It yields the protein CSAYSDSGNTIYF.

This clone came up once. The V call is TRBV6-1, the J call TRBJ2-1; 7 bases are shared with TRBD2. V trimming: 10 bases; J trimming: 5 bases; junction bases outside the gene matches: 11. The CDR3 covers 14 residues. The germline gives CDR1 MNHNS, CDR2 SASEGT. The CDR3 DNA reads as TGTGCCATTCTTAGGGACTACACGAACAATGAGCAGTTCTTC. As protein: CAILRDYTNNEQFF.

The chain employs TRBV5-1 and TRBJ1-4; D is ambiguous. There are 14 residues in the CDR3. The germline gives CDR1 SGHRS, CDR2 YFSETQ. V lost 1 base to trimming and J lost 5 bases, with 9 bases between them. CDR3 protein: CASSLYGLNEKLFF. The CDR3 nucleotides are TGCGCCAGCAGCTTGTACGGCTTGAATGAAAAACTGTTTTTT.

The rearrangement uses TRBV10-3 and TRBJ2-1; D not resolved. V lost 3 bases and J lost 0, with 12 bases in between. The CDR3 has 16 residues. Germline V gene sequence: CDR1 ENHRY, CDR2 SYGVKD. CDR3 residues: CAISDPGLSSYNEQFF. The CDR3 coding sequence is TGTGCCATCAGTGACCCCGGCCTAAGCTCCTACAATGAGCAGTTCTTC.

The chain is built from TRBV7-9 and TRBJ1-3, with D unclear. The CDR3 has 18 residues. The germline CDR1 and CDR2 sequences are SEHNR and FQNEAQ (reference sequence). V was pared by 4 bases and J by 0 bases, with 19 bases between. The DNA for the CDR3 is TGTGCCAGCAGCTCTCACGGACTGGACTCCCACTCTGGAAACACCATATATTTT. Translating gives CASSSHGLDSHSGNTIYF.